Listed below are T cell receptor beta chains from one sample, sequenced in a study of blood T cell repertoires in COVID-19. Generated by immunoSEQ multiplex PCR, the TCRdb table keeps only in-frame clones and is missing some. In the table there are some 120,000 clones, 83% of which are singletons. Sample: peripheral blood. The receptor source for this set is an elderly man with active or convalescent COVID-19. Each CDR3 is given with its conserved first and last residue. Each record gives: clone size, J gene, V gene, D gene, CDR3 protein, CDR3 DNA. The D gene is left open where the match is weak. Rows may omit the clone size; those that give it use once, few, many or a size class.

abundance: .
j_gene: TRBJ2-7
v_gene: TRBV7-8
d_gene: TRBD2
CDR3aa: CASSPAGTNTYEQYF
CDR3nt: TGTGCCAGCAGCCCCGCGGGGACTAATACCTACGAGCAGTACTTC

abundance: .
j_gene: TRBJ1-3
v_gene: TRBV5-8
d_gene: TRBD1
CDR3aa: CASSLAGQGRNTIYF
CDR3nt: TGTGCCAGCAGCTTGGCGGGACAGGGGAGAAACACCATATATTTT

abundance: .
j_gene: TRBJ2-2
v_gene: TRBV5-6
d_gene: TRBD1
CDR3aa: CASSLGQGADGELFF
CDR3nt: TGTGCCAGCAGCTTGGGTCAGGGGGCCGACGGGGAGCTGTTTTTT

abundance: .
j_gene: TRBJ2-5
v_gene: TRBV7-3
d_gene: .
CDR3aa: CASSLPPETQYF
CDR3nt: TGTGCCAGCAGCTTACCCCCGGAGACCCAGTACTTC

abundance: .
j_gene: TRBJ1-6
v_gene: TRBV5-5
d_gene: .
CDR3aa: CASSWGDRGSPLHF
CDR3nt: TGTGCCAGCAGCTGGGGGGACCGCGGTTCACCCCTCCACTTT

abundance: .
j_gene: TRBJ1-2
v_gene: TRBV7-2
d_gene: TRBD1
CDR3aa: CASSSQGADYGYTF
CDR3nt: TGTGCCAGCAGCTCACAGGGGGCTGACTATGGCTACACCTTC

abundance: .
j_gene: TRBJ1-2
v_gene: TRBV5-5
d_gene: .
CDR3aa: CASSLQAGLGGYTF
CDR3nt: TGTGCCAGCAGCCTACAAGCAGGGTTGGGGGGCTACACCTTC

abundance: once
j_gene: TRBJ1-2
v_gene: TRBV6-5
d_gene: .
CDR3aa: CASSYSGDSTGYTF
CDR3nt: TGTGCCAGCAGTTACTCGGGTGACAGTACCGGCTACACCTTC

abundance: .
j_gene: TRBJ2-1
v_gene: TRBV9
d_gene: .
CDR3aa: CASSVGLVDLVYNEQFF
CDR3nt: TGTGCCAGCAGCGTCGGACTTGTCGATCTCGTTTACAATGAGCAGTTCTTC

abundance: .
j_gene: TRBJ1-5
v_gene: TRBV4-1
d_gene: TRBD1
CDR3aa: CASSQDGQGGQPQHF
CDR3nt: TGCGCCAGCAGCCAAGATGGACAGGGCGGTCAGCCCCAGCATTTT

abundance: .
j_gene: TRBJ1-3
v_gene: TRBV10-2
d_gene: .
CDR3aa: CASSGTAGNTIYF
CDR3nt: TGCGCCAGCAGTGGGACAGCGGGAAACACCATATATTTT

abundance: .
j_gene: TRBJ1-2
v_gene: TRBV13
d_gene: TRBD1
CDR3aa: CASSLTGASRDEGYTF
CDR3nt: TGTGCCAGCAGCTTAACAGGGGCTTCCCGGGACGAAGGCTACACCTTC

abundance: .
j_gene: TRBJ2-1
v_gene: TRBV29-1
d_gene: TRBD2
CDR3aa: CSVRTSGGPYNEQFF
CDR3nt: TGCAGCGTTCGGACTAGCGGGGGTCCCTACAATGAGCAGTTCTTC

abundance: .
j_gene: TRBJ1-6
v_gene: TRBV2
d_gene: TRBD1
CDR3aa: CASGQGDSPLHF
CDR3nt: TGTGCCAGTGGACAGGGGGATTCACCCCTCCACTTT

abundance: .
j_gene: TRBJ2-2
v_gene: TRBV7-6
d_gene: TRBD2
CDR3aa: CASSPSGYSTGELFF
CDR3nt: TGTGCCAGCAGCCCTAGCGGGTACTCCACCGGGGAGCTGTTTTTT

abundance: .
j_gene: TRBJ2-5
v_gene: TRBV7-9
d_gene: TRBD2
CDR3aa: CASSKRLAGDQETQYF
CDR3nt: TGTGCCAGCAGCAAACGACTAGCGGGGGACCAAGAGACCCAGTACTTC

abundance: .
j_gene: TRBJ2-2
v_gene: TRBV19
d_gene: TRBD1
CDR3aa: CASSEQGAATGELFF
CDR3nt: TGTGCCAGTAGTGAACAGGGGGCGGCCACCGGGGAGCTGTTTTTT

abundance: .
j_gene: TRBJ2-5
v_gene: TRBV7-2
d_gene: .
CDR3aa: CASSLRAGETQYF
CDR3nt: TGTGCCAGCAGCTTAAGGGCGGGAGAGACCCAGTACTTC

abundance: .
j_gene: TRBJ2-2
v_gene: TRBV6-5
d_gene: .
CDR3aa: CASNRNGAVGELFF
CDR3nt: TGTGCCAGCAACAGGAATGGGGCGGTCGGGGAGCTGTTTTTT

abundance: .
j_gene: TRBJ2-1
v_gene: TRBV7-9
d_gene: .
CDR3aa: CASSPTTKQFF
CDR3nt: TGTGCCAGCAGCCCAACTACTAAGCAGTTCTTC

abundance: .
j_gene: TRBJ1-5
v_gene: TRBV4-2
d_gene: .
CDR3aa: CASSQDPMNQPQHF
CDR3nt: TGTGCCAGCAGCCAAGATCCCATGAATCAGCCCCAGCATTTT

abundance: once
j_gene: TRBJ1-6
v_gene: TRBV19
d_gene: .
CDR3aa: CASSIYARGDSPLHF
CDR3nt: TGTGCCAGTAGTATATACGCCAGGGGTGATTCACCCCTCCACTTT

abundance: .
j_gene: TRBJ2-1
v_gene: TRBV4-3
d_gene: .
CDR3aa: CASSQFRALDSYNEQFF
CDR3nt: TGCGCCAGCAGCCAGTTCAGGGCGCTCGACTCCTACAATGAGCAGTTCTTC

abundance: .
j_gene: TRBJ1-1
v_gene: TRBV7-9
d_gene: TRBD1
CDR3aa: CASSPWDRGGNTEAFF
CDR3nt: TGTGCCAGCAGCCCATGGGACAGGGGCGGGAACACTGAAGCTTTCTTT

abundance: .
j_gene: TRBJ2-7
v_gene: TRBV7-8
d_gene: .
CDR3aa: CASSPAYEQYF
CDR3nt: TGTGCCAGCAGCCCCGCCTACGAGCAGTACTTC

abundance: once
j_gene: TRBJ1-2
v_gene: TRBV7-2
d_gene: .
CDR3aa: CASSSVRGGYTF
CDR3nt: TGTGCCAGCAGCTCTGTTCGGGGTGGCTACACCTTC

abundance: .
j_gene: TRBJ2-3
v_gene: TRBV19
d_gene: TRBD1
CDR3aa: CASTGQGAKDTQYF
CDR3nt: TGTGCCAGTACCGGACAGGGGGCTAAAGATACGCAGTATTTT

abundance: .
j_gene: TRBJ2-3
v_gene: TRBV5-6
d_gene: TRBD1
CDR3aa: CASTPGQGDTDTQYF
CDR3nt: TGTGCCAGCACCCCGGGACAGGGCGACACAGATACGCAGTATTTT

abundance: .
j_gene: TRBJ1-2
v_gene: TRBV27
d_gene: .
CDR3aa: CASSPGVAYYGYTF
CDR3nt: TGTGCCAGCAGCCCAGGGGTGGCGTACTATGGCTACACCTTC

abundance: .
j_gene: TRBJ1-2
v_gene: TRBV7-9
d_gene: TRBD1
CDR3aa: CASSLGDRGIGYGYTF
CDR3nt: TGTGCCAGCAGCTTAGGGGACAGGGGGATTGGCTATGGCTACACCTTC

abundance: .
j_gene: TRBJ2-1
v_gene: TRBV18
d_gene: TRBD1
CDR3aa: CASSPGTVSSYNEQFF
CDR3nt: TGTGCCAGCTCACCAGGGACAGTGAGCTCCTACAATGAGCAGTTCTTC

abundance: once
j_gene: TRBJ1-5
v_gene: TRBV19
d_gene: TRBD1
CDR3aa: CASSMTGQGVYQPQHF
CDR3nt: TGTGCCAGTAGTATGACGGGACAGGGGGTTTATCAGCCCCAGCATTTT

abundance: .
j_gene: TRBJ2-7
v_gene: TRBV5-1
d_gene: TRBD1
CDR3aa: CASSLGVGTVSYEQYF
CDR3nt: TGCGCCAGCAGCCTGGGTGTGGGGACAGTATCCTACGAGCAGTACTTC

abundance: .
j_gene: TRBJ1-5
v_gene: TRBV15
d_gene: .
CDR3aa: CATSRDGGSNQPQHF
CDR3nt: TGTGCCACCAGCAGAGATGGGGGGTCCAATCAGCCCCAGCATTTT

abundance: few
j_gene: TRBJ2-5
v_gene: TRBV19
d_gene: .
CDR3aa: CASSPKGEGWETQYF
CDR3nt: TGTGCCAGTAGTCCGAAGGGGGAGGGATGGGAGACCCAGTACTTC

abundance: .
j_gene: TRBJ1-1
v_gene: TRBV2
d_gene: .
CDR3aa: CASKGGGPVSNTEAFF
CDR3nt: TGTGCCAGCAAGGGGGGGGGCCCGGTTTCGAACACTGAAGCTTTCTTT

abundance: .
j_gene: TRBJ1-6
v_gene: TRBV27
d_gene: .
CDR3aa: CASSFLQENSPLHF
CDR3nt: TGTGCCAGCAGTTTTTTACAGGAGAATTCACCCCTCCACTTT

abundance: .
j_gene: TRBJ2-5
v_gene: TRBV4-1
d_gene: TRBD1
CDR3aa: CASSRRTGFETQYF
CDR3nt: TGCGCCAGCAGCCGAAGGACAGGGTTTGAGACCCAGTACTTC

abundance: .
j_gene: TRBJ2-1
v_gene: TRBV6-5
d_gene: TRBD1
CDR3aa: CASSIDRGSYNEQFF
CDR3nt: TGTGCCAGCAGTATTGACAGGGGATCCTACAATGAGCAGTTCTTC

abundance: once
j_gene: TRBJ2-7
v_gene: TRBV27
d_gene: .
CDR3aa: CASSFGGSAGYSYEQYF
CDR3nt: TGTGCCAGCAGTTTCGGTGGTTCGGCAGGGTACTCCTACGAGCAGTACTTC

abundance: .
j_gene: TRBJ2-3
v_gene: TRBV6-5
d_gene: .
CDR3aa: CATRDSTDTQYF
CDR3nt: TGTGCCACTCGGGACTCCACAGATACGCAGTATTTT

abundance: .
j_gene: TRBJ1-1
v_gene: TRBV19
d_gene: .
CDR3aa: CASSSLGGENTEAFF
CDR3nt: TGTGCCAGTAGTTCCCTCGGGGGGGAAAACACTGAAGCTTTCTTT

abundance: .
j_gene: TRBJ2-5
v_gene: TRBV9
d_gene: .
CDR3aa: CASSGRGQPSETQYF
CDR3nt: TGTGCCAGCAGCGGGCGGGGACAGCCCTCAGAGACCCAGTACTTC

abundance: .
j_gene: TRBJ2-1
v_gene: TRBV5-8
d_gene: TRBD2
CDR3aa: CASSLLSGGFAEQFF
CDR3nt: TGTGCCAGCAGCTTGTTATCGGGGGGGTTTGCTGAGCAGTTCTTC

abundance: .
j_gene: TRBJ1-2
v_gene: TRBV5-1
d_gene: .
CDR3aa: CASSLVTGNKGYTF
CDR3nt: TGCGCCAGCAGCTTGGTTACGGGGAATAAGGGCTACACCTTC

abundance: .
j_gene: TRBJ2-3
v_gene: TRBV19
d_gene: .
CDR3aa: CASSPGGAGTDTQYF
CDR3nt: TGTGCCAGTAGCCCCGGTGGGGCCGGCACAGATACGCAGTATTTT

abundance: .
j_gene: TRBJ2-2
v_gene: TRBV11-3
d_gene: .
CDR3aa: CASSLDGGAANTGELFF
CDR3nt: TGTGCCAGCAGCTTAGATGGGGGGGCCGCGAACACCGGGGAGCTGTTTTTT

abundance: .
j_gene: TRBJ1-2
v_gene: TRBV4-2
d_gene: .
CDR3aa: CASSQELYRVGGYTF
CDR3nt: TGTGCCAGCAGCCAAGAGTTATACAGGGTGGGGGGCTACACCTTC

abundance: .
j_gene: TRBJ1-1
v_gene: TRBV9
d_gene: .
CDR3aa: CASSVRGLGDTEAFF
CDR3nt: TGTGCCAGCAGCGTAAGGGGACTCGGGGACACTGAAGCTTTCTTT

abundance: .
j_gene: TRBJ1-6
v_gene: TRBV6-5
d_gene: .
CDR3aa: CASNGRGNSPLHF
CDR3nt: TGTGCCAGCAATGGACGGGGGAATTCACCCCTCCACTTT

abundance: .
j_gene: TRBJ2-1
v_gene: TRBV5-1
d_gene: .
CDR3aa: CASSPTPGTYNEQFF
CDR3nt: TGCGCCAGCAGCCCAACCCCGGGGACTTACAATGAGCAGTTCTTC

abundance: .
j_gene: TRBJ2-1
v_gene: TRBV6-2/TRBV6-3
d_gene: .
CDR3aa: CATSHAGARRNEQFF
CDR3nt: TGTGCCACCAGCCATGCGGGGGCCAGGAGGAATGAGCAGTTCTTC

abundance: .
j_gene: TRBJ2-2
v_gene: TRBV12-2
d_gene: .
CDR3aa: CASRSGYTGELFF
CDR3nt: TGTGCAAGTCGATCAGGGTACACCGGGGAGCTGTTTTTT

abundance: .
j_gene: TRBJ2-3
v_gene: TRBV25-1
d_gene: .
CDR3aa: CASSELERDTQYF
CDR3nt: TGTGCCAGCAGTGAGTTGGAGAGAGATACGCAGTATTTT

abundance: .
j_gene: TRBJ2-5
v_gene: TRBV5-4
d_gene: TRBD2
CDR3aa: CASGLAGGPQETQYF
CDR3nt: TGTGCCAGCGGACTAGCGGGGGGACCCCAAGAGACCCAGTACTTC

abundance: .
j_gene: TRBJ2-6
v_gene: TRBV3-1/TRBV3-2
d_gene: TRBD1
CDR3aa: CASSQNRVQGAQADVLTF
CDR3nt: TGTGCCAGCAGTCAAAATCGGGTACAGGGGGCCCAGGCCGACGTCCTGACTTTC

abundance: .
j_gene: TRBJ2-3
v_gene: TRBV11-3
d_gene: .
CDR3aa: CASSLSISTDTQYF
CDR3nt: TGTGCCAGCAGCTTAAGCATTAGCACAGATACGCAGTATTTT

abundance: .
j_gene: TRBJ2-1
v_gene: TRBV4-1
d_gene: TRBD2
CDR3aa: CASSLRLAGSSGTYNEQFF
CDR3nt: TGCGCCAGCAGCCTCAGACTAGCGGGGTCCTCGGGCACCTACAATGAGCAGTTCTTC

abundance: .
j_gene: TRBJ1-1
v_gene: TRBV12-3/TRBV12-4
d_gene: .
CDR3aa: CASKWGRDTEAFF
CDR3nt: TGTGCCAGCAAGTGGGGGCGCGACACTGAAGCTTTCTTT

abundance: .
j_gene: TRBJ1-1
v_gene: TRBV2
d_gene: .
CDR3aa: CASTGEGGTEAFF
CDR3nt: TGTGCCAGCACCGGGGAGGGTGGCACTGAAGCTTTCTTT